The rows below give T cell receptor beta chains drawn from one sample of a study of blood T cell repertoires in COVID-19. This table comes from immunoSEQ multiplex PCR, and its TCRdb copy is limited to in-frame clones, with some not included. The data show 20,000 or so clones, 80% to 90% seen once. Material: peripheral blood. The receptors come from an older woman with active COVID-19. Each CDR3 is given with its conserved first and last residue. Size tells how often a clone was seen (once, few, many) or the class of an expanded clone, and some rows leave it out.

abundance | j_gene | v_gene | CDR3aa
few | TRBJ1-6 | TRBV19 | CASTTLAGDNSPLHF
. | TRBJ2-2 | TRBV7-2 | CASSRSRVSGELFF
. | TRBJ2-2 | TRBV7-6 | CASSLGVWGLVAPGELFF
. | TRBJ2-2 | TRBV6-2/TRBV6-3 | CASSYYSGELFF
. | TRBJ1-2 | TRBV7-8 | CASSLGYQGYTF
. | TRBJ1-6 | TRBV5-1 | CASSRRGNYNSPLHF
. | TRBJ1-6 | TRBV6-5 | CASSYSPGRESPLHF
. | TRBJ2-3 | TRBV19 | CASSMLAGGQTDTQYF
. | TRBJ1-1 | TRBV5-4 | CASSSQVSPLEAFF
. | TRBJ1-3 | TRBV7-9 | CASSLQGSGNTIYF
. | TRBJ1-5 | TRBV2 | CASSGVRTGGRQPQHF
. | TRBJ2-7 | TRBV27 | CASSPGSSYEQYF
. | TRBJ1-2 | TRBV27 | CASSNMGLGYTF
. | TRBJ2-7 | TRBV19 | CASSIDGQGAYEQYF
. | TRBJ2-1 | TRBV24-1 | CATSDSTVAGGSYNEQFF
. | TRBJ2-1 | TRBV6-1 | CASSARLAGGYNEQFF
. | TRBJ2-6 | TRBV5-6 | CASSLAGGHGANVLTF
. | TRBJ1-5 | TRBV2 | CASSGQGGQPQHF
. | TRBJ1-6 | TRBV12-3/TRBV12-4 | CASRTPNSPLHF
. | TRBJ1-1 | TRBV7-8 | CATSPGYSTEAFF
. | TRBJ1-5 | TRBV28 | CASLQDYSNQPQHF
. | TRBJ2-1 | TRBV27 | CASAPGQNNEQFF
. | TRBJ2-2 | TRBV7-3 | CASSLHETGELFF
. | TRBJ1-2 | TRBV19 | CASRAGTGVGYTF
. | TRBJ2-3 | TRBV10-3 | CAISPGNTDTQYF
. | TRBJ2-2 | TRBV19 | CASSKQGPVGELFF
. | TRBJ2-5 | TRBV6-5 | CASQRVYRGGETQYF
. | TRBJ1-5 | TRBV3-1/TRBV3-2 | CASSQGTGFGPQHF